This record looks at one TCR beta chain sequence and its context. Its matching antigen is unknown. One end of the junction is discordant with germline, which a read error may explain. This sample was included in a study of neoadjuvant anti-PD-1 for oral cavity cancer. Study context: Patients without progression got a fourth dose around day 43.

TCRdb keeps only in-frame clones here, not all; method: immunoSEQ multiplex PCR. The sample records more than 6,500 clones, 70% being singletons. The germline CDR1 and CDR2 sequences are MNHNS and SASEGT. CDR3 length: 16 amino acids. Time point given: after neoadjuvant nivolumab, at surgical resection. These oral cavity squamous cell carcinomas were HPV-negative and locally advanced. Whole-study results and caveats: Only three patients per response group were TCR-analyzed; validation needed. After neoadjuvant nivolumab, PBMC T cell clonality was significantly higher in non-responders than responders.

The chain joins TRBV6-1 to TRBJ2-5, with 9 bases lining up with TRBD1. The source material was PBMCs, sampled after nivolumab (anti-PD-1) treatment. The sequence came from a person aged 35 to 85 with oral cavity squamous cell carcinoma. The CDR3 bases are TGTGCCAACAGTGAACAGCCCGGGACAGGGCCAGAGACCCAGTACTTC. This encodes CANSEQPGTGPETQYF.